The sequence of this TCR beta chain was determined in a study of shared clonotypes between healthy human individuals (dated by TCRdb to the early 2020s). Looking at the study overall: The cohort included a few men and a couple of women between 18 and 49 years of age. Leukapheresis yielded between about 0.9 and 10 billion PBMCs per donor. For each donor, CD4 naive and CD4 memory were each run on three plates, CD8 naive on two plates, and CD8 memory on one plate. To increase sequencing depth and limit assay-specific biases, TCR repertoire library preparation and sequencing were carried out by different laboratories using diverse techniques. To estimate repertoire size and how much clonotypes are shared between individuals, the study performed deep sequencing of blood TCR repertoires from five healthy adults. What the research found in general, with its limitations: Sampling was restricted to blood, and TCR repertoires in tissues likely differ from the TCR repertoires found in blood. The small number of donors limited the genetic and exposure-history diversity represented. Naive subsets generally had larger estimated clonotype richness than memory subsets. Compared with non-shared clonotypes, clonotypes shared by all four sorted-subset donors had higher generation probabilities. Pairwise subsampling led to the expectation that sequencing depth would affect the degree of clonotype sharing among donors. When several donors were compared, the shared fraction of clonotypes was about 5% for naive CD4, approximately 3.3% for naive CD8, roughly 2.5% for memory CD4, and around 0.4% for memory CD8. Incomplete sequencing was indicated by rarefaction of sorted-subset datasets, despite the large sequencing depth.

TCR CDR3 regions were amplified from genomic DNA by multiplex PCR using the deep immunoSEQ assay. Extracted genomic DNA from each cell subset was spread evenly across all wells of several immunoSEQ 96-well plates, with each plate serving as a replicate. Each replicate PCR for sorted subsets received about 210 ng genomic DNA, equal to about 29,000 T cell genomes. The purified libraries were quantified using a Qubit 3.0 fluorometer, sized with a Bioanalyzer 2100, and then quantified again using the KAPA Library Quantification kit. Every immunoSEQ 96-well plate was sequenced on a dedicated single-read 150-cycle Illumina NextSeq 550 flow cell. Concerning the study's data processing: Because only junctional sequences without quality scores were contained in the immunoSEQ output, filtering matching that applied to full-length reads could not be performed. Sequences were annotated with PyIR, a Python wrapper for IgBLAST v1.9, and V/J genes and CDR3 were assigned using IMGT germline references. Reads with weak V/J assignments (E-value above 1e-6), missing CDR3, stop codons, out-of-frame junctions, or ambiguous translated residues were removed. V3J clonotypes were defined as sequences sharing the same inferred V gene, J gene, and CDR3 amino acid sequence. Percentage overlap between repertoires was computed as shared unique clonotypes divided by the size of the smaller repertoire. Repertoire richness was assessed with RTK rarefaction, the Chao1 estimator, and Recon v2.1 estimates of unobserved clonotypes. For all TCRbeta clonotypes obtained by the gDNA method from a few donors, generation probabilities were computed with OLGA. The immuneACCESS repertoire file appears here via TCRdb, limited to in-frame rearrangements. These files lack a portion of the clones; in checked studies, under half of the deficit traces to unresolved V genes, and the cause of the others is not known. That table supplies the V and J calls and clone size; D and trimming were determined from the DNA. This sample lists nearly 2 million clones; about 94% were detected once. Approximately 1% of the sample rests with the top ten.

V sheds 0 bases and J sheds 3 bases, leaving 12 bases between their ends. The germline V gene (reference sequence) yields MNHEY for CDR1 and SMNVEV for CDR2. From the cysteine through the phenylalanine, the CDR3 covers 16 amino acids. Only CDR3 DNA remains: 48 bases, in frame from the first base. For the CD8 naive samples, CD45RO-negative cells were positively selected for CCR7, yielding a CD45RA+CCR7+ population from which TemRA cells were excluded. Donors were healthy HIV-negative adults with no recently reported acute infections or vaccinations. Every donor was a Caucasian adult living in Nashville, Tennessee, USA. Blood was collected by leukapheresis, and PBMCs were isolated by Ficoll-Histopaque density gradient centrifugation and then cryopreserved in liquid nitrogen vapor phase. Analytical flow cytometry was used to check the purity and quantity of every magnetically sorted T cell population. Genomic DNA was isolated from every sorted fraction and measured by UV absorbance on a Nanodrop 2000c.

With regard to this clone: The antigen this receptor binds is unknown. No base-level quality is on record; no much larger clone is a single base apart.

The sequencing input was naive CD8+ T cells sorted from blood. Explained via the paper, the cell subset or site label denotes: CD45RA+CCR7+. This sequence uses TRBV27 and TRBJ2-1; a weak D assignment points to TRBD2 (5 bases agree). The source of this sequence is a man between 18 and 35 years old in good health. The CDR3 in this case is CASSLSPLGLYNEQFF. The base sequence is TGTGCCAGCAGTTTATCGCCCCTCGGACTCTACAATGAGCAGTTCTTC.